The clone carrying this TCR beta chain was seen a few times. J was trimmed by 2 bases and V by 4 bases; bases with no gene match: 6. Germline loops: CDR1 MDHEN, CDR2 SYDVKM. CDR3 size: 15 residues. The sample comes from a study of identical twins. From the 5' RACE reads, TCRdb called clonotypes with MiXCR, one entry per CDR3 protein. The table records about 330,000 distinct CDR3 sequences, around 12% of them present only once. The sample was also reused in another study, on yellow fever vaccine responses in identical twins.

The TCR sequence derives from a woman under 30 in good health. What was sequenced was CD8+ T cells sorted from blood. The J gene is TRBJ2-3, the V gene TRBV28; 7 nucleotides match TRBD1. The CDR3 protein is CASSSDRDITDTQYF. DNA of the CDR3: TGTGCCAGCAGTTCCGACAGGGATATCACAGATACGCAGTATTTT.